The sequence of this T cell receptor beta chain was determined in a study of CDR3 diversity in severe acne. TCRdb redid the calling of the PCR reads with MiXCR, one entry per CDR3 protein. Of under 100,000 distinct CDR3 sequences listed, 45% to 50% are singletons. The germline V gene has CDR1 KGHDR and CDR2 SFDVKD. Trimming pared 0 bases from V and 2 bases from J, leaving 6 bases between. This CDR3 has 15 amino acids. Source material: blood. The V gene is TRBV24-1, the J gene TRBJ2-2; no reliable D call. This sequence was found in a male donor in good health, serving as a control. Here the CDR3 reads CATSDLIGNTGELFF. In DNA form, the CDR3 reads TGTGCCACCAGTGATTTGATCGGTAACACCGGGGAGCTGTTTTTT.